A single sample gave rise to the 5 T cell receptor beta chains below, sequenced in a study of PD-L1 blockade in urothelial cancer. TCRdb's copy holds only in-frame clones and misses some; the assay was immunoSEQ multiplex PCR. The table has 85,000 to 95,000 clones, more than 70% seen once. Time point reported: pretreatment peripheral blood. The material sequenced was PBMCs, taken around atezolizumab (anti-PD-L1) treatment. These receptors were collected from a woman older than 75 with urothelial cancer.

The chain employs TRBV14 and TRBJ1-1, with D unclear. The V gene's germline CDR1 is SGHDN and CDR2 FVKESK. The CDR3 length is 13 residues. Deletions cut 3 bases from V and 0 bases from J, with 5 bases between. The CDR3 loop is CASSQAMNTEAFF. The CDR3 nucleotides read TGTGCCAGCAGCCAGGCCATGAACACTGAAGCTTTCTTT.

The chain couples TRBV5-1 to TRBJ2-2, with D uncertain. CDR1 and CDR2 (germline): SGHRS, YFSETQ. V was shortened by 0 bases and J by 1 base, with 4 bases between the two germline ends. There are 14 residues in the CDR3. CDR3 DNA sequence: TGCGCCAGCAGCTTGGACGGGAACACCGGGGAGCTGTTTTTT. Translation: CASSLDGNTGELFF.

The V gene is TRBV19, the J gene TRBJ2-2; the D is unclear. Trimming stripped 7 bases from V and 6 bases from J, with 12 bases between. The CDR3 sequence is 13 residues long. Germline lookup yields CDR1 LNHDA and CDR2 SQIVND (reference sequence). The CDR3 sequence is CASITSRAGELFF. DNA for the CDR3: TGTGCCAGTATAACCAGTCGGGCCGGGGAGCTGTTTTTT.

The gene calls are TRBV6-4 and TRBJ1-2; D possibly corresponds to TRBD1 (5 bases). Germline CDR1 is MRHNA and CDR2 is SNTAGT. This CDR3 spans 13 amino acids. Trimming shortened V by 0 bases and J by 9 bases, and 11 bases separated the two germline ends. CDR3 in DNA: TGTGCCAGCAGTGACTCGGGGGGTAAGAGCTACACCTTC. Protein sequence: CASSDSGGKSYTF.

V usage is TRBV18 and J usage is TRBJ1-5; possibly TRBD1 for D (5 bases). V lost 2 bases to trimming and J lost 4 bases, with 12 bases between them. In germline, CDR1 is KGHSH, CDR2 LQKENI. The CDR3 contains 15 residues. In DNA, the CDR3 is TGTGCCAGCTCACCAAGTGCGGGGGAGAATCAGCCCCAGCATTTT. Encoded protein: CASSPSAGENQPQHF.